The rows below give T cell receptor beta chains drawn from one sample of a study of CD8 T cells in Susac syndrome. Via MiXCR, TCRdb re-called the immunoSEQ multiplex PCR reads, giving one row per CDR3 protein. The profile shows about 94,000 distinct CDR3 sequences, roughly 94% of them singletons. The sequenced material came from CD4+ T cells from PBMCs. Receptors originate from a human donor with Susac syndrome. CDR3s include the opening cysteine and the closing phenylalanine or tryptophan. Each record gives: D gene, clone size, J gene, V gene, CDR3 DNA, CDR3 protein. D genes are given only for firm matches. Only part of the rows carry a size: once, few, many, or a class if the clone is expanded.

TRBD2 . TRBJ2-7 TRBV15 TGTGCCACCAGCGTCGGGACTAGTTATGAGCAGTACTTC CATSVGTSYEQYF
. . TRBJ1-1 TRBV3-1 TGTGCCAGCAGCCGACCACCCCGGGCGCTGAACACTGAAGCTTTCTTT CASSRPPRALNTEAFF
TRBD1 . TRBJ1-5 TRBV20-1 TGCAGTGCTAGACAGGGGGGTCAGCCCCAGCATTTT CSARQGGQPQHF
. . TRBJ2-2 TRBV10-3 TGTGCCATCAGTGAGCAAGGGACCGGGAACACCGGGGAGCTGTTTTTT CAISEQGTGNTGELFF
. . TRBJ2-5 TRBV4-2 TGTGCCAGCAGCCAAGAGCTGGTACCCCAAGAGACCCAGTACTTC CASSQELVPQETQYF
. . TRBJ2-2 TRBV19 TGTGCCAGTAGTATAGACGAGGGAAGGAACACCGGGGAGCTGTTTTTT CASSIDEGRNTGELFF
. . TRBJ1-5 TRBV3-1 TGTGCCAGCAGCCAAGATAGGGCAGATCAGCCCCAGCATTTT CASSQDRADQPQHF
TRBD1 . TRBJ2-2 TRBV7-9 TGTGCCAGCAGCCCGAGGACAGGGTACACCGGGGAGCTGTTTTTT CASSPRTGYTGELFF
. few TRBJ2-7 TRBV12-3/TRBV12-4 TGTGCCAGCAGTGGGGGTGGAGCGTCCTACGAGCAGTACTTC CASSGGGASYEQYF
. . TRBJ2-7 TRBV5-1 TGCGCCAGCAGCCCGCGGACAGATTCCTACGAGCAGTACTTC CASSPRTDSYEQYF
. . TRBJ1-2 TRBV5-6 TGTGCCAGCAGCTTGACGGGAGCCTGGACGCACACCTTC CASSLTGAWTHTF
. few TRBJ2-5 TRBV29-1 TGCAGCGTTGTGGTGGGGGAGACCCAGTACTTC CSVVVGETQYF
TRBD1 . TRBJ2-3 TRBV5-1 TGCGCCAGCAGCATAGGGGGCCGTCTCACAGATACGCAGTATTTT CASSIGGRLTDTQYF
. . TRBJ1-6 TRBV21-1 TGTGCCAGCAGCAACTTCCAGGGACAGGGCGAGGAGTCACCCCTCCACTTT CASSNFQGQGEESPLHF
TRBD1 . TRBJ2-5 TRBV25-1 TGTGCCAGCAGTGAGGAAAGGACAGGGAACACCCAGTACTTC CASSEERTGNTQYF
. . TRBJ1-2 TRBV18 TGTGCCAGCTCACCGACTGACTATGGCTACACCTTC CASSPTDYGYTF